This T cell receptor beta chain appears in the sequencing data of a study of cytomegalovirus exposure and HLA in healthy donors. The CDR3 is 15 amino acids. Per germline, CDR1 MNHNS and CDR2 SASEGT. Trimming pared 6 bases from V and 2 bases from J, leaving 16 bases between. Of note for this clone: The antigen remains unidentified.

Profiling relied on immunoSEQ multiplex PCR, and the TCRdb table lists in-frame clones only, not all of them. This sample has about 160,000 clones; approximately 96% occur once, and the top ten carry roughly 1%. Study-wide points: 150 or so TCR beta chains were listed as cytomegalovirus-associated. Rare TCR sequences dominated, though some public TCRs recurred in many donors.

The sequenced material came from PBMCs. J is TRBJ1-2 and V is TRBV6-1; a possible D gene is TRBD1 (6 bases). This receptor was taken from a woman aged 18-35 years in good health and CMV-seronegative. The CDR3 DNA reads TGTGCCAGCAGGTTCGAAGGGGGTACCAACTATGGCTACACCTTC. Its protein is CASRFEGGTNYGYTF.